One sample yielded the 10 T cell receptor beta chains listed below, sequenced in a study of blood T cell repertoires in COVID-19. Generated by immunoSEQ multiplex PCR, the TCRdb table keeps only in-frame clones and is missing some. The profile covers under 150,000 clones, with approximately 68% appearing a single time and approximately 2.1% taken by the ten largest. What was sequenced was peripheral blood. Receptor source: a woman between 65 and 79 years old with acute or convalescent COVID-19.

This chain connects TRBV6-1 to TRBJ1-2, with D maybe TRBD1 (6 bases). V lost 5 bases, J lost 2 bases, and 15 bases lay in between. The germline V gene has CDR1 MNHNS and CDR2 SASEGT. The CDR3 runs to 15 residues. The CDR3 sequence is CASSSTVTGNYGYTF. CDR3 nucleotides: TGTGCCAGCAGTTCTACCGTAACAGGGAACTATGGCTACACCTTC.

The chain couples TRBV28 to TRBJ1-6; 9 bases are a match to TRBD1. With 2 bases clipped from V and 6 bases from J, the junction kept 14 bases outside the gene matches. Germline-derived CDR1 and CDR2 are MDHEN and SYDVKM. The CDR3 has 19 amino acids. Here the CDR3 reads CASSLIAGGQGLGNSPLHF. The CDR3 DNA reads as TGTGCCAGCAGTTTAATCGCCGGGGGACAGGGTCTGGGTAATTCACCCCTCCACTTT.

This chain connects TRBV9 to TRBJ2-1; 10 nucleotides line up with TRBD1. The trim removed 2 bases at V and 3 bases at J, leaving 2 bases unmatched. This CDR3 region has 15 residues. The germline CDR1 and CDR2 sequences are SGDLS and YYNGEE. CDR3 coding DNA: TGTGCCAGCAGCGTCGGACAGGGGGGCTACAATGAGCAGTTCTTC. Protein sequence: CASSVGQGGYNEQFF.

The chain carries TRBV10-3 and TRBJ1-3; TRBD1 matches at 7 bases. The J segment lost 2 bases and the V segment lost 0 bases, leaving 1 base of the junction unmatched. Germline lookup yields CDR1 ENHRY and CDR2 SYGVKD. This CDR3 has 15 amino acids. CDR3 loop: CAISESQGAGNTIYF. The CDR3 bases are TGTGCCATCAGTGAGTCGCAGGGGGCTGGAAACACCATATATTTT.

This chain links TRBV16 with TRBJ1-5; unclear D gene. This CDR3 comprises 13 residues. The germline CDR1 and CDR2 sequences are KGHSY and FQNENV. Trimming removed 0 bases from V and 6 bases from J, with 6 bases in between. CDR3 amino acids: CASSQSEGQPQHF. CDR3 nucleotide sequence: TGTGCCAGCAGCCAATCGGAGGGTCAGCCCCAGCATTTT.

For this clone: This sample also contains other DNA sequences that code for the same CDR3. This chain links TRBV5-1 with TRBJ2-3; TRBD1 agrees at 7 bases. The CDR3 has 15 residues. V shed 1 base and J 4 bases; nucleotides not matched to a gene: 6. Germline V lookup: CDR1 SGHRS, CDR2 YFSETQ. The DNA for the CDR3 is TGCGCCAGCAGCTTGCGAGGGGGCGAGGCAGATACGCAGTATTTT. Translating it yields CASSLRGGEADTQYF.

This chain uses TRBV28 with TRBJ1-1, with TRBD1 as a possible D gene (5 bases). With 6 bases removed from V and 3 bases from J, the gap between germline ends came to 17 bases. CDR1 is MDHEN and CDR2 is SYDVKM in the germline V gene. The CDR3 has 15 amino acids. CDR3 residues: CASRTTFGGDTEAFF. The CDR3 DNA reads as TGTGCCAGCAGAACCACATTCGGGGGTGACACTGAAGCTTTCTTT.

The gene calls are TRBV9 and TRBJ2-3, with D maybe TRBD2 (5 bases). The CDR3 totals 16 residues. The V end was cut by 0 bases, the J end by 0 bases, with 11 bases between. Germline loops: CDR1 SGDLS, CDR2 YYNGEE. CDR3 sequence reads: CASSVAARASTDTQYF. In nucleotides, the CDR3 is TGTGCCAGCAGCGTAGCAGCGAGGGCCAGCACAGATACGCAGTATTTT.

The chain recombines TRBV10-3 with TRBJ2-7; 8 positions match TRBD1. Looked up from germline, CDR1 is ENHRY and CDR2 is SYGVKD. This CDR3 is 14 amino acids long. V dropped 2 bases and J dropped 3; count of bases not matched to a gene: 3. In DNA, the CDR3 is TGTGCCATCAGTGAGACGGGACAGGACTACGAGCAGTACTTC. Protein: CAISETGQDYEQYF.

This clone was detected only once. V and J are TRBV7-2 and TRBJ2-5; TRBD2 matches 10 bases. The CDR3 is made up of 16 amino acids. The germline V gene has CDR1 SGHTA and CDR2 FQGNSA. V lost 5 bases and J lost 5; bases outside the gene matches: 11. This CDR3 is CASSPSELAGRETQYF. CDR3 DNA sequence: TGTGCCAGCAGCCCGTCGGAACTAGCGGGAAGGGAGACCCAGTACTTC.